A single sample is the source of the 9 T cell receptor beta chains below, sequenced in a study of T cell responses to AZD1222 COVID-19 vaccine. Measured with immunoSEQ multiplex PCR; TCRdb has only the in-frame clones, and not every one. The table records around 140,000 clones, approximately 94% of them present only once. The sequenced sample was peripheral blood, obtained on day 0 of AZD1222 vaccination. These receptors originate from an adult in good health.

The V and J genes are TRBV10-3 and TRBJ1-5; unclear D gene. The CDR3 has 14 residues. With 0 bases removed from V and 0 bases from J, the gap between germline ends came to 3 bases. Germline V gene lookup returns CDR1 ENHRY and CDR2 SYGVKD. CDR3 in amino acids: CAISESYSNQPQHF. Written as DNA, the CDR3 is TGTGCCATCAGTGAGTCGTATAGCAATCAGCCCCAGCATTTT.

V and J are TRBV7-9 and TRBJ1-1; D ambiguous. Trimming left V 1 base short and J 5 bases short, with 8 bases between. The CDR3 is 13 residues long. CDR1 is SEHNR and CDR2 is FQNEAQ in the germline V gene (reference sequence). In nucleotides, the CDR3 is TGTGCCAGCAGCTTAGGCCACGTGACTGAAGCTTTCTTT. Residues: CASSLGHVTEAFF. Filled out from reference TRBV7-9 and TRBJ1-1, the complete variable domain reads DTGVSQNPRHKITKRGQNVTFRCDPISEHNRLYWYRQTLGQGPEFLTYFQNEAQLEKSRLLSDRFSAERPKGSFSTLEIQRTEQGDSAMYLCASSLGHVTEAFFGQGTRLTVV.

This chain connects TRBV10-3 to TRBJ1-3, with TRBD1 as a possible D gene (5 bases). The ends were cut back, 9 bases at V and 1 base at J, with 10 bases in the middle. Germline V gene sequence: CDR1 ENHRY, CDR2 SYGVKD. The CDR3 is made up of 13 amino acids. The DNA for the CDR3 is TGTGCCATAGCTGGGGGGTCTGGAAACACCATATATTTT. Translated, it gives CAIAGGSGNTIYF.

This chain joins TRBV7-9 and TRBJ1-2; D perhaps matches TRBD1 (5 bases). The CDR3 runs 12 residues. CDR1 and CDR2 (germline): SEHNR, FQNEAQ (reference sequence). With 8 bases removed from V and 5 bases from J, the gap between germline ends came to 12 bases. CDR3: CASGTGGYGYTF. The CDR3 DNA is TGTGCCAGCGGGACGGGAGGGTATGGCTACACCTTC.

CDR3 sequence: CASSPPDDRVAFF. The DNA of the CDR3 is TGTGCCAGCTCACCACCCGACGACAGGGTGGCTTTCTTT. The rearrangement joins TRBV18 to TRBJ1-1; TRBD1 matches 7 bases. The CDR3 is 13 amino acids. Germline values: CDR1 KGHSH, CDR2 LQKENI. Trimming at V came to 0 bases and at J to 11 bases, leaving 6 bases not matched to a gene.

This chain links TRBV5-1 with TRBJ1-1; D not certain. V lost 1 base to trimming and J lost 7 bases, with 5 bases between them. Germline V gene lookup returns CDR1 SGHRS and CDR2 YFSETQ. The CDR3 is made up of 11 amino acids. In nucleotides, the CDR3 is TGCGCCAGCAGCTTGAGAAATGAAGCTTTCTTT. This encodes CASSLRNEAFF.

This clone appeared a few times. The chain employs TRBV4-3 and TRBJ1-5; D remains unclear. The CDR3 covers 13 residues. Per germline, CDR1 LGHNA and CDR2 YSLEER. V lost 0 bases to trimming and J lost 5 bases, with 5 bases between them. CDR3 DNA: TGCGCCAGCAGCCAAGATGGGGATCAGCCCCAGCATTTT. This encodes CASSQDGDQPQHF.

CDR3 amino acids: CASSVVSSYEQYF. The CDR3 coding sequence is TGTGCCAGCAGCGTTGTATCCTCCTACGAGCAGTACTTC. The genes are TRBV5-6 and TRBJ2-7, with unresolved D. Germline CDR1 and CDR2: SGHDT and YYEEEE. Trimming took 4 bases from V and 0 from J, leaving 8 bases between them. The CDR3 is made up of 13 amino acids. The full variable domain, its missing parts supplied by reference TRBV5-6 and TRBJ2-7, is DAGVTQSPTHLIKTRGQQVTLRCSPKSGHDTVSWYQQALGQGPQFIFQYYEEEERQRGNFPDRFSGHQFPNYSSELNVNALLLGDSALYLCASSVVSSYEQYFGPGTRLTVT.

J is TRBJ2-3 and V is TRBV19, with 8 bases matching TRBD1. CDR1 is LNHDA, CDR2 SQIVND, per germline (reference sequence). The CDR3 consists of 18 residues. After removal of 7 bases from V and 1 base from J, the junction contained 16 bases not matched to a gene. CDR3 amino acids: CASTPPDREIICTDTQYF. CDR3 nucleotide sequence: TGTGCCAGTACCCCCCCGGACAGGGAAATAATTTGCACAGATACGCAGTATTTT.